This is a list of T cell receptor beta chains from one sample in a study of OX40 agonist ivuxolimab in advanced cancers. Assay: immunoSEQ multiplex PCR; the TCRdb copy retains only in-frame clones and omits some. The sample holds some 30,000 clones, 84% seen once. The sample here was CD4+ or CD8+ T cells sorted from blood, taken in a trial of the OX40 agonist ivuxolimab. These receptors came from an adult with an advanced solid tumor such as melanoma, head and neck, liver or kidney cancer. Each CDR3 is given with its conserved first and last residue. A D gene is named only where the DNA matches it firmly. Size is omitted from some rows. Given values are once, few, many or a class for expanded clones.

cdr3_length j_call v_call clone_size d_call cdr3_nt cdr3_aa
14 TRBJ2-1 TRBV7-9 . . TGTGCCAGCAGCTTAGTCCGGTTACCGAATGAGCAGTTCTTC CASSLVRLPNEQFF
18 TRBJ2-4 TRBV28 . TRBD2 TGTGCCAGCAGTTTCCCTAGCGGGAGGGCCGCCGCCAAAAACATTCAGTACTTC CASSFPSGRAAAKNIQYF
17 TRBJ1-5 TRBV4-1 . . TGCGCCAGCAGCCAAGAATGGAGACAAGACTTCAATCAGCCCCAGCATTTT CASSQEWRQDFNQPQHF
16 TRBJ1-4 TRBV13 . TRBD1 TGTGCCAGCAGCCCACGGGACAGGGGGGCTAATGAAAAACTGTTTTTT CASSPRDRGANEKLFF
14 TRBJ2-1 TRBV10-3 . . TGTGCCATCAGTGAGGGGGACACTCGAGGTGAGCAGTTCTTC CAISEGDTRGEQFF
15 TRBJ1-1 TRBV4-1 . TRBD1 TGCGCCAGCAGCCAAGATGGCAGGGGGGACACTGAAGCTTTCTTT CASSQDGRGDTEAFF
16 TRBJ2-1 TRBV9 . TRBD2 TGTGCCAGCAGCTTTGCGGGGACTAGCGGCTACAATGAGCAGTTCTTC CASSFAGTSGYNEQFF
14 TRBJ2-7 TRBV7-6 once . TGTGCCAGCAGCTTACGCCCGGCTAAGGACGAGCAGTACTTC CASSLRPAKDEQYF
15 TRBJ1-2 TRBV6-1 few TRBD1 TGTGCCAGCAACCCCAATGTGGGACAGGGGGCTAGCTACACCTTC CASNPNVGQGASYTF
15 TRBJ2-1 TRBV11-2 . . TGTGCCAGCAGCTTAGCAGGCCAATCCTACAATGAGCAGTTCTTC CASSLAGQSYNEQFF
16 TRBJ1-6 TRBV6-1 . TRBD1 TGTGCCAGCAGTGAAGAGGGCCCGGGACAGGGGACGAACCTCCACTTT CASSEEGPGQGTNLHF
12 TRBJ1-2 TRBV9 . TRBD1 TGTGCCAGCGGGTCGACAGGGGCTGGCTACACCTTC CASGSTGAGYTF
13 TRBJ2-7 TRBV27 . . TGTGCCAGCAGTTTGGGGGGTGAGCACGAGCAGTACTTC CASSLGGEHEQYF
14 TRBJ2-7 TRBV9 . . TGTGCCAGCAGCTTGGGGGGCCTGGGATACGAGCAGTACTTC CASSLGGLGYEQYF
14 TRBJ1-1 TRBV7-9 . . TGTGCCAGCAGCCTTCCGGGCCAGACCACTGAAGCTTTCTTT CASSLPGQTTEAFF
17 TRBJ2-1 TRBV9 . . TGTGCCAGCAGCGGCGGCCCCACTAGCAGATACTACAATGAGCAGTTCTTC CASSGGPTSRYYNEQFF
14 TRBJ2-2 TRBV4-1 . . TGCGCCAGCAGCCTACCCCAGGGGTCCGGGGAGCTGTTTTTT CASSLPQGSGELFF
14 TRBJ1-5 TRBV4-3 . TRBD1 TGCGCCAGCAGCCCGCGGACAGGGGGACAGCCCCAGCATTTT CASSPRTGGQPQHF
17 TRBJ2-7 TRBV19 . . TGTGCCACCGAGCCCTTGACCGGGTCCCCTAGGAACTACGAGCAGTACTTC CATEPLTGSPRNYEQYF
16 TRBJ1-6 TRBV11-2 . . TGTGCCAGCAGCCCCCTACAAAGCTCCTATAATTCACCCCTCCACTTT CASSPLQSSYNSPLHF
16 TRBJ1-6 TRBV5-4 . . TGTGCCAGCAGCCAAGCCCCCGGAGCTGGGGATTCACCCCTCCACTTT CASSQAPGAGDSPLHF
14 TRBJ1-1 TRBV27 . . TGTGCCAGCAGCTTCGGGACGGTGAACACTGAAGCTTTCTTT CASSFGTVNTEAFF
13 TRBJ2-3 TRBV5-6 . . TGTGCCAGCAGCTTGGGCTCCACCGATACGCAGTATTTT CASSLGSTDTQYF
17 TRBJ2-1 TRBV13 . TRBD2 TGTGCCAGCAGCGACGCTAGCGGGAGAATTTCGGGGAATGAGCAGTTCTTC CASSDASGRISGNEQFF
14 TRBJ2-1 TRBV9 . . TGTGCCAGCAGCGGCGCGGGTGGTTGGAATGAGCAGTTCTTC CASSGAGGWNEQFF
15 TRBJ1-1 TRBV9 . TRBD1 TGTGCCAGCAGCGGCCGACAGGGGGTAAACACTGAAGCTTTCTTT CASSGRQGVNTEAFF
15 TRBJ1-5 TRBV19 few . TGTGCCAGTACCCCCGACAGCGGGTCTCGTCAGCCCCAGCATTTT CASTPDSGSRQPQHF
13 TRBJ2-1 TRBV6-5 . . TGTGCCAGCAGCCGGACCGATCTCAATGAGCAGTTCTTC CASSRTDLNEQFF
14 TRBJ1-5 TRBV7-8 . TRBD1 TGTGCCAGCAGCCCGCGGACAGGGGGACAGCCCCAGCATTTT CASSPRTGGQPQHF
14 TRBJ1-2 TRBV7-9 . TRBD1 TGTGCCAGCAGCTTATCCGGGACAGACGATGGCTACACCTTC CASSLSGTDDGYTF
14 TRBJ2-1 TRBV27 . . TGTGCCAGCAGACCAGCCGGGATCTACAATGAGCAGTTCTTC CASRPAGIYNEQFF
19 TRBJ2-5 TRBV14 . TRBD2 TGTGCCAGCAGCCAATCGGGATGGACTAGCGGGGGCCCCCAAGAGACCCAGTACTTC CASSQSGWTSGGPQETQYF
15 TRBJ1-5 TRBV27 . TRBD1 TGTGCCAGCAGTCCGGGACAGGGGCCCTTGGCGCCCCAGCATTTT CASSPGQGPLAPQHF